The 26 T cell receptor beta chains presented below share a single source sample, sequenced in a study of cytomegalovirus exposure and HLA in healthy donors. Primers for the PCR totalled 60 Vbeta and 13 Jbeta. Produced via immunoSEQ multiplex PCR; TCRdb's table is partial and in-frame only. Altogether just over 150,000 clones are present, around 76% being singletons, with the ten largest covering 2% to 2.5%. The specimen sequenced was PBMCs. These receptors were taken from a female donor in good health and CMV-seronegative.

The V gene is TRBV18, the J gene TRBJ1-2; D call uncertain. Trimming left V 2 bases short and J 8 bases short, with 15 bases between. CDR1 is KGHSH and CDR2 is LQKENI in the germline V gene. This CDR3 is built from 14 residues. The CDR3 DNA is TGTGCCAGCTCACCAGGGAGAGGGTACGAAGGCTACACCTTC. Translating it yields CASSPGRGYEGYTF.

The V call is TRBV13, the J call TRBJ1-4, with 9 bases lining up with TRBD1. The CDR3 is 15 residues long. V shed 0 bases and J 8 bases; nucleotides not matched to a gene: 4. CDR1 PRHDT and CDR2 FYEKMQ come from the germline V gene (reference sequence). The CDR3: CASSLGTGGMEKLFF. The CDR3 nucleotides are TGTGCCAGCAGCTTAGGGACAGGGGGAATGGAAAAACTGTTTTTT.

The gene calls are TRBV15 and TRBJ1-1; the D gene is possibly TRBD1 (5 bases). V was trimmed by 6 bases and J by 6 bases, leaving 29 bases between them. Germline values: CDR1 LNHNV, CDR2 YYDKDF (reference sequence). The CDR3 has 18 amino acids. In DNA form, the CDR3 reads TGTGCCACCAGGTCAGACATCCCTGGACCCCACGCGGGGGCTGAAGCTTTCTTT. Residues: CATRSDIPGPHAGAEAFF.

The V and J genes are TRBV2 and TRBJ2-5; D not resolved. CDR1 is SNHLY, CDR2 FYNNEI, per germline. CDR3 size: 13 residues. V dropped 10 bases and J dropped 2 bases, with 14 bases sitting between them. Here the CDR3 DNA reads TGTGCCACCCTACCGGCGGAACAAGAGACCCAGTACTTC. This codes for CATLPAEQETQYF. The full variable domain, completed using reference TRBV2 and TRBJ2-5, is EPEVTQTPSHQVTQMGQEVILRCVPISNHLYFYWYRQILGQKVEFLVSFYNNEISEKSEIFDDQFSVERPDGSNFTLKIRSTKLEDSAMYFCATLPAEQETQYFGPGTRLLVL.

This chain joins TRBV4-2 and TRBJ2-1; D ambiguous. The CDR3 is 18 amino acids. Germline V gene lookup returns CDR1 LGHNA and CDR2 YNFKEQ. Deletions cut 0 bases from V and 0 bases from J, with 15 bases between. As DNA, the CDR3 is TGTGCCAGCAGCCAAGACGCCGTCAGTTCCAGCTCCTACAATGAGCAGTTCTTC. Its translation is CASSQDAVSSSSYNEQFF.

This clone was detected only once. V gene TRBV11-3 combines with J gene TRBJ2-1; D gene ambiguous. The V gene's germline CDR1 is SGHNT and CDR2 YENEEA. The CDR3 loop spans 17 amino acids. The ends were cut back, 1 base at V and 3 bases at J, with 16 bases in the middle. CDR3 loop: CASSLGVRQASYNEQFF. In nucleotides, the CDR3 is TGTGCCAGCAGCTTAGGGGTTCGGCAGGCCAGCTACAATGAGCAGTTCTTC.

This clone was observed a handful of times. The V and J genes are TRBV30 and TRBJ2-1; 9 nucleotides align to TRBD2. The CDR3 runs 15 residues. CDR1 is GTSNPN and CDR2 is SVGIG in the germline V gene (reference sequence). V shed 0 bases, J shed 8 bases, and the junction held 8 bases outside the gene matches. The CDR3 here is CAWSVLGGGADEQFF. CDR3 DNA: TGTGCCTGGAGTGTACTTGGCGGGGGGGCAGATGAGCAGTTCTTC.

V usage is TRBV5-1 and J usage is TRBJ1-1; 8 bases match TRBD1. Looked up from germline, CDR1 is SGHRS and CDR2 is YFSETQ. With V trimmed by 4 bases and J by 5 bases, 10 bases remained unmatched. CDR3 length: 15 amino acids. The CDR3 DNA is TGCGCCAGCAGCGATCATGACAGGGGAGGAACTGAAGCTTTCTTT. Protein: CASSDHDRGGTEAFF.

This chain connects TRBV4-1 to TRBJ2-2; 11 nucleotides agree with TRBD1. Germline values: CDR1 MGHRA, CDR2 YSYEKL. CDR3 length: 15 amino acids. Losses at the gene ends were 6 bases for V and 7 bases for J; bases not matched to a gene: 7. The CDR3 nucleotides are TGCGCCAGCAGACCTCCGGGACAGGGGGTCGGGGAGCTGTTTTTT. Translated: CASRPPGQGVGELFF.

The V call is TRBV5-1, the J call TRBJ2-3; 8 nucleotides line up with TRBD2. Unmatched junction bases numbered 8, after V lost 2 bases and J lost 6 bases. The CDR3 length is 15 residues. Germline CDR1 SGHRS, CDR2 YFSETQ. The CDR3 nucleotides are TGCGCCAGCAGCTTCTTCCGGGAGGGAGAGGATACGCAGTATTTT. Amino acids: CASSFFREGEDTQYF.

This chain links TRBV7-6 with TRBJ2-7, with D perhaps matching TRBD2 (5 bases). This CDR3 has 12 amino acids. V gave up 7 bases and J gave up 2 bases, with 9 bases separating them. Germline CDR1 and CDR2: SGHVS and FNYEAQ. The CDR3 reads CASTDGTYEQYF. The CDR3 coding sequence is TGTGCCAGCACCGACGGGACCTACGAGCAGTACTTC.

This sequence joins TRBV5-4 and TRBJ1-4; maybe TRBD1 (6 bases). Trimming stripped 4 bases from V and 7 bases from J, with 20 bases between. Germline V gene sequence: CDR1 SGHNT, CDR2 YYREEE (reference sequence). CDR3 length equals 16 residues. The CDR3: CASSLGQFSYREKLFF. CDR3 sequence (DNA): TGTGCCAGCAGCCTCGGACAGTTCAGTTACCGTGAAAAACTGTTTTTT. Variable domain in full (rest from reference TRBV5-4 and TRBJ1-4): ETGVTQSPTHLIKTRGQQVTLRCSSQSGHNTVSWYQQALGQGPQFIFQYYREEENGRGNFPPRFSGLQFPNYSSELNVNALELDDSALYLCASSLGQFSYREKLFFGSGTQLSVL.

The chain links TRBV7-9 to TRBJ1-3; tentatively, D is TRBD1 (6 bases). This CDR3 region has 15 residues. Germline V gene sequence: CDR1 SEHNR, CDR2 FQNEAQ (reference sequence). Trimming took off 5 bases at V and 7 bases at J, with 18 bases between the two ends. The CDR3 sequence: CASSLDSLGSNTIYF. In nucleotides, the CDR3 is TGTGCCAGCAGCCTGGACAGCCTAGGGAGCAACACCATATATTTT.

This clone was counted once. V and J are TRBV6-6 and TRBJ2-5, with D perhaps matching TRBD2 (5 bases). V shed 0 bases and J shed 4 bases, with 12 bases lying between them. CDR1 MNHNY and CDR2 SVGAGI come from the germline V gene (reference sequence). The CDR3 length is 15 residues. Written as DNA, the CDR3 is TGTGCCAGCAGTTACTCGACGCTAGCAGGAGAGACCCAGTACTTC. Protein sequence: CASSYSTLAGETQYF.

The V call is TRBV27, the J call TRBJ2-2; 8 bases are a match to TRBD1. Germline V CDR1 and CDR2: MNHEY, SMNVEV (reference sequence). With 7 bases clipped from V and 4 bases from J, the junction kept 11 bases outside the gene matches. The CDR3 consists of 16 residues. The CDR3 protein is CASTRWTGISTGELFF. Here the CDR3 DNA reads TGTGCCAGCACCCGATGGACAGGGATAAGCACCGGGGAGCTGTTTTTT.

A remark on this clone: The germline gene is not matched at one end of the junction; a read error may be the cause. The rearrangement uses TRBV5-1 and TRBJ1-6; the D gene is possibly TRBD1 (6 bases). CDR3 length: 14 amino acids. CDR1 and CDR2 from the germline V gene are SGHRS and YFSETQ. The CDR3 sequence is CASSPGTSNSPLRF. The CDR3 DNA follows: TGCGCCAGCAGCCCCGGGACATCCAATTCACCCCTCCGCTTT.

The chain is built from TRBV9 and TRBJ2-5; TRBD1 aligns across 7 bases. With 4 bases clipped from V and 1 base from J, the junction kept 7 bases outside the gene matches. Germline V lookup: CDR1 SGDLS, CDR2 YYNGEE. There are 15 residues in the CDR3. CDR3 amino acids: CASSLGTGAQETQYF. The CDR3 region has the DNA TGTGCCAGCAGCCTTGGAACAGGGGCCCAAGAGACCCAGTACTTC.

This clone was found a few times. CDR3 DNA sequence: TGCGCCAGCAGCCCCTCTTCAGCGGGGGTAGCCAAAAACATTCAGTACTTC. Amino acids: CASSPSSAGVAKNIQYF. J is TRBJ2-4 and V is TRBV4-1, with 8 bases identical to TRBD2. This CDR3 contains 17 residues. The germline CDR1 and CDR2 sequences are MGHRA and YSYEKL. Trimming at V came to 4 bases and at J to 0 bases, leaving 8 bases not matched to a gene.

This chain uses TRBV7-2 with TRBJ2-3, with a weak D call TRBD2 (7 bases). The CDR3 loop spans 15 amino acids. The germline V and J ends were trimmed by 5 bases and 6 bases, with 18 bases remaining between them. Germline CDR1 and CDR2: SGHTA and FQGNSA. CDR3 in amino acids: CASSRRGTTGDTQYF. The CDR3 DNA reads TGTGCCAGCAGCCGGAGGGGGACTACAGGGGATACGCAGTATTTT.

V gene TRBV5-4 combines with J gene TRBJ1-1; D may be TRBD1 (5 bases). Germline loops: CDR1 SGHNT, CDR2 YYREEE (reference sequence). V lost 4 bases and J lost 4, with 14 bases in between. The CDR3 extends over 14 amino acids. The CDR3 sequence is CASSADSLFTEAFF. The CDR3 DNA reads as TGTGCCAGCAGCGCCGACAGTCTTTTCACTGAAGCTTTCTTT.

This clone appeared a few times. This chain uses TRBV5-4 with TRBJ2-7, with a possible D match to TRBD2 (6 bases). V was pared by 4 bases and J by 6 bases, with 17 bases between. Germline values: CDR1 SGHNT, CDR2 YYREEE (reference sequence). The CDR3 totals 14 residues. The CDR3 sequence is CASSPAGRWGEQYF. The CDR3 region has the DNA TGTGCCAGCAGCCCCGCGGGACGCTGGGGCGAGCAGTACTTC.

This clone is a singleton in its sample. This chain connects TRBV16 to TRBJ2-7, with D uncertain. Germline CDR1 and CDR2: KGHSY and FQNENV. The CDR3 is 13 amino acids. V dropped 4 bases and J dropped 5 bases, with 12 bases sitting between them. CDR3 sequence: CASSPHQVDEQYF. The CDR3 nucleotides are TGTGCCAGCAGCCCTCACCAGGTAGACGAGCAGTACTTC.

V and J are TRBV29-1 and TRBJ1-1, with D unclear. The CDR3 length is 11 residues. Per the germline V gene, CDR1 is SQVTM and CDR2 is ANQGSEA. The V gene lost 4 bases and the J gene lost 9 bases, with 12 bases spanning the gap. The CDR3 nucleotides read TGCAGCGTTGGAGCCTCCCACCAAGCTTTCTTT. It encodes CSVGASHQAFF.

CDR3 nucleotides: TGTGCCAGCAGTGAAAACGGTCGTACTGAAGCTTTCTTT. It encodes CASSENGRTEAFF. This rearrangement joins TRBV6-4 to TRBJ1-1, with unresolved D. This CDR3 is built from 13 residues. The germline V gene encodes CDR1 MRHNA and CDR2 SNTAGT. V was pared by 3 bases and J by 5 bases, with 10 bases between.

The chain recombines TRBV19 with TRBJ2-1; 7 positions match TRBD2. The ends lost 6 bases at V and 8 bases at J; junction bases unmatched: 10. Germline V lookup: CDR1 LNHDA, CDR2 SQIVND (reference sequence). The CDR3 is 14 residues long. CDR3 region: CASRAGLPVDEQFF. The CDR3 nucleotides read TGTGCCAGTAGAGCGGGGCTGCCTGTCGATGAGCAGTTCTTC.

This clone has a handful of counts. The rearrangement joins TRBV5-1 to TRBJ1-1, with 7 bases that match TRBD1. With V trimmed by 0 bases and J by 5 bases, 7 bases remained unmatched. Germline loops: CDR1 SGHRS, CDR2 YFSETQ. This CDR3 has 15 residues. The CDR3 spells CASSLALGRGTEAFF. For the CDR3, the DNA is TGCGCCAGCAGCTTGGCCCTTGGCAGGGGGACTGAAGCTTTCTTT.